This T cell receptor (beta chain) was obtained from a study of control samples from healthy donors and cancer patients. Measured with immunoSEQ multiplex PCR; TCRdb has only the in-frame clones, and not every one. The data hold tens of thousands of clones, with more than 85% observed a single time. Trimming shortened V by 4 bases and J by 5 bases, and 16 bases separated the two germline ends. The CDR3 sequence is 14 residues long. CDR1 is SGHNT and CDR2 is YYREEE in the germline V gene (reference sequence). This receptor was identified in a young man with colorectal cancer. V is TRBV5-4 and J is TRBJ2-7; D possibly corresponds to TRBD2 (6 bases). The material sequenced was PBMCs. The CDR3, as DNA: TGTGCCAGCAGCACCACTCACGGAGGGGACGAGCAGTACTTC. It codes for CASSTTHGGDEQYF.